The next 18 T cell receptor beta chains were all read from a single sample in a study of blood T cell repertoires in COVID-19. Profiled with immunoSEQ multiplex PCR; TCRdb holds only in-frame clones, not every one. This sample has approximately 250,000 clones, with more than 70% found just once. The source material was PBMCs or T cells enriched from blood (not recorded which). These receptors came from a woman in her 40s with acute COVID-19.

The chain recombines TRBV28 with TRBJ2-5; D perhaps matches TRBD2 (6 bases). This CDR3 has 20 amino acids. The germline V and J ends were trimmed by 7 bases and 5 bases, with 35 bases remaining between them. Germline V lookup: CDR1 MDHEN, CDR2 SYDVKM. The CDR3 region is CASTPPAGRFGVVILETQYF. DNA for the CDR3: TGTGCCAGCACTCCTCCCGCGGGGAGGTTTGGAGTAGTTATTCTTGAGACCCAGTACTTC.

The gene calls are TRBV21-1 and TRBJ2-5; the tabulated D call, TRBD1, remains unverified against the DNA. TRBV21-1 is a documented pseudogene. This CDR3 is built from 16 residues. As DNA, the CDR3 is TGTGCCAGCAGCCCTCACAGGGAGAGTACAAGAGAGACCCAGTACTTC. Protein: CASSPHRESTRETQYF.

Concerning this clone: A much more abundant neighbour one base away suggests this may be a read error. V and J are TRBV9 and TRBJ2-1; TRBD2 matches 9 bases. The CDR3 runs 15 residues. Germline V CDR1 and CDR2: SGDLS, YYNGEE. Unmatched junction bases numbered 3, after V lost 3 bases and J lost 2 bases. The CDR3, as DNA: TGTGCCAGCAGCGAGACTAGCGGAACCTACAATGAGCAGTTCTTC. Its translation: CASSETSGTYNEQFF.

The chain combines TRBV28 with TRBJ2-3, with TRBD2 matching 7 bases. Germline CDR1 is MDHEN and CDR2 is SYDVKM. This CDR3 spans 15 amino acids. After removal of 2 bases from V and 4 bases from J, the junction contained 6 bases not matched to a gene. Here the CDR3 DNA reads TGTGCCAGCAGTTTAGGCGGGAGTGATCCAGATACGCAGTATTTT. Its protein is CASSLGGSDPDTQYF.

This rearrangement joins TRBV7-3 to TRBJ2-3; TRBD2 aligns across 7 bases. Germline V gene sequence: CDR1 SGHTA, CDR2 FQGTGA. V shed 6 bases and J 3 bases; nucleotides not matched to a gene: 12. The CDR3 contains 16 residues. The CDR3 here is CASSRGGGPGTDTQYF. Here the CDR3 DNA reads TGTGCCAGCAGTCGTGGGGGAGGGCCTGGAACAGATACGCAGTATTTT.

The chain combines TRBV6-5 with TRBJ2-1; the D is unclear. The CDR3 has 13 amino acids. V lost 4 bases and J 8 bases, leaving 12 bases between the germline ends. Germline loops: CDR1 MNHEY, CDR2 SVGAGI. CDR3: CASSSRTADEQFF. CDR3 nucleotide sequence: TGTGCCAGCAGTTCGCGAACTGCCGATGAGCAGTTCTTC.

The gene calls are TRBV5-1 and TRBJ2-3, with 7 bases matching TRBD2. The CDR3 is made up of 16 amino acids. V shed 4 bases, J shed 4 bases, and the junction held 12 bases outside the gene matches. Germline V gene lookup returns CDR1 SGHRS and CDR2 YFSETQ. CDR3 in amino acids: CASSDWGSAGADTQYF. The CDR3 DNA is TGCGCCAGCAGCGATTGGGGATCGGCGGGGGCAGATACGCAGTATTTT.

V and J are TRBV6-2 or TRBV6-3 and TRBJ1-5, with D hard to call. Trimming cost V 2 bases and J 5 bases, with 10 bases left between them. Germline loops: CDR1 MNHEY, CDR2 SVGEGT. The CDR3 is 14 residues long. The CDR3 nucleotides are TGTGCCAGCAGTTACGCTAGGATCCATCAGCCCCAGCATTTT. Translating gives CASSYARIHQPQHF.

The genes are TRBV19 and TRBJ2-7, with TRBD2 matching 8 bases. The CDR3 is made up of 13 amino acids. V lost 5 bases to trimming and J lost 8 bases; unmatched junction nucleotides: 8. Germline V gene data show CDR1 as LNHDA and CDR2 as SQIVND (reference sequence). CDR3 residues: CASSSSGRLKQYF. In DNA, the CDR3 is TGTGCCAGTAGTTCCAGCGGGAGATTGAAGCAGTACTTC.

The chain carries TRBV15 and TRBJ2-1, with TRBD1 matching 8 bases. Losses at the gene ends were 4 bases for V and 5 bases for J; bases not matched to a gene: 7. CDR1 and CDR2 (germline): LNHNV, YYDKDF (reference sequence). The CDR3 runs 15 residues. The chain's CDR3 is CATSTPGQVDNEQFF. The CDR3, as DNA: TGTGCCACCAGCACCCCGGGACAGGTAGACAATGAGCAGTTCTTC.

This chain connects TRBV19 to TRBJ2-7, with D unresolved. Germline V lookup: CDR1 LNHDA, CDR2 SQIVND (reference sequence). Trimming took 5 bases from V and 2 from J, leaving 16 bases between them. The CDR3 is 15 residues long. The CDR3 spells CASSLQALPPYEQYF. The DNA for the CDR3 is TGTGCCAGTAGTTTGCAGGCGCTTCCACCCTACGAGCAGTACTTC.

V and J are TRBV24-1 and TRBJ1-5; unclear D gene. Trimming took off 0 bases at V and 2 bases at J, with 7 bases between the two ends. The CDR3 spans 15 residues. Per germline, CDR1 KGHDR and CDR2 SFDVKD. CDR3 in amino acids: CATSDLPFGNQPQHF. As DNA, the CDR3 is TGTGCCACCAGTGATTTGCCGTTCGGCAATCAGCCCCAGCATTTT.

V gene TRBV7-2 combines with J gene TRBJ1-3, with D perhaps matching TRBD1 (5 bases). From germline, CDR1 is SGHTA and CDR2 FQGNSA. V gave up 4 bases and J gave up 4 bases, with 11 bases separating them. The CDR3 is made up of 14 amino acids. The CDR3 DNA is TGTGCCAGCAGCTCGCAGGGTGGCGGAAACACCATATATTTT. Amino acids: CASSSQGGGNTIYF. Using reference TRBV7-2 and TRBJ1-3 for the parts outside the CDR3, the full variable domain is GAGVSQSPSNKVTEKGKDVELRCDPISGHTALYWYRQSLGQGLEFLIYFQGNSAPDKSGLPSDRFSAERTGGSVSTLTIQRTQQEDSAVYLCASSSQGGGNTIYFGEGSWLTVV.

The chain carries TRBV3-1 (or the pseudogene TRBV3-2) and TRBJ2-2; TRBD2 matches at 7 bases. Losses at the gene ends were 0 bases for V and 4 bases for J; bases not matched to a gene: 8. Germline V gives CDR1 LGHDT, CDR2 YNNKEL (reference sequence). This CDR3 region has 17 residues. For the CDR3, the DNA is TGTGCCAGCAGCCAAGAATCGGCGGGAGCGGGCACCGGGGAGCTGTTTTTT. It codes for CASSQESAGAGTGELFF.

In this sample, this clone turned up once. As DNA, the CDR3 is TGTGCCAGTAGTCTCAACAGGGACTATGGCTACACCTTC. Protein: CASSLNRDYGYTF. The chain employs TRBV19 and TRBJ1-2; maybe TRBD1 (6 bases). The CDR3 consists of 13 residues. Germline V CDR1 and CDR2: LNHDA, SQIVND (reference sequence). The V and J ends lost 5 bases and 3 bases respectively, with 10 bases between them.

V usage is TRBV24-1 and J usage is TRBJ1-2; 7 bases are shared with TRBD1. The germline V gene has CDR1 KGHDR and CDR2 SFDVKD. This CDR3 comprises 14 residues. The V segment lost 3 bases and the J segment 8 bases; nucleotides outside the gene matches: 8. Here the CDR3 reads CATSDRGQAGGYTF. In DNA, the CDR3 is TGTGCCACCAGTGATCGCGGACAGGCAGGGGGCTACACCTTC.

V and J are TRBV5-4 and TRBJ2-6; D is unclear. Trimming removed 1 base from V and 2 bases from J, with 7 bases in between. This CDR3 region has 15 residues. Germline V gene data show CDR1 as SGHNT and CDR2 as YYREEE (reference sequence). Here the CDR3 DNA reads TGTGCCAGCAGCTTGTGGGCGACTGGGGCCAACGTCCTGACTTTC. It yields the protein CASSLWATGANVLTF.

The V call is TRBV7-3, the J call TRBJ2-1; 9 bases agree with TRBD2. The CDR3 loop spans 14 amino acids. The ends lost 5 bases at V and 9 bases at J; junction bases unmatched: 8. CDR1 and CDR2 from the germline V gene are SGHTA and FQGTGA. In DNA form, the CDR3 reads TGTGCCAGCAGCCCTAGCGGGACTAGGGCTGAGCAGTTCTTC. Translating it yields CASSPSGTRAEQFF.